One sample yielded the 17 T cell receptor beta chains listed below, sequenced in a study of cytomegalovirus exposure and HLA in healthy donors (dated by TCRdb to about 2017). Libraries were built with the immunoSEQ multiplex PCR assay. The multiplex PCR relied on a mix of 60 forward primers for TCR Vbeta segments and 13 reverse primers for TCR Jbeta segments. TCRdb took over this immuneACCESS table, retaining in-frame rearrangements with V and J assigned. Such tables are incomplete; in checked studies, under half of the missing clones stem from an unresolved V gene, and the remainder is unexplained. This sample is represented by about 43,000 clones; 51% of them were singletons. 6% of the sample goes to the ten largest clones. Sequencing was done on a sample of PBMCs. Receptors were obtained from a man aged 60-69 years in good health and CMV-seronegative.

This chain connects TRBV25-1 to TRBJ1-5; 7 bases agree with TRBD1. CDR1 and CDR2 from the germline V gene are MGHDK and SYGVNS. V lost 2 bases and J lost 2; bases outside the gene matches: 3. CDR3 length: 15 amino acids. The CDR3 spells CASSEPGQGNQPQHF. In DNA, the CDR3 is TGTGCCAGCAGTGAACCCGGACAGGGCAATCAGCCCCAGCATTTT.

The rearrangement joins TRBV7-9 to TRBJ2-3, with TRBD2 identical over 11 bases. CDR1 and CDR2 from the germline V gene are SEHNR and FQNEAQ (reference sequence). V trimming: 6 bases; J trimming: 4 bases; junction bases outside the gene matches: 12. The CDR3 is 17 residues long. Here the CDR3 DNA reads TGTGCCAGCAGTCCTCCTAGCGGGAGGAAGAGAGCAGATACGCAGTATTTT. This encodes CASSPPSGRKRADTQYF. Full variable domain (missing parts from reference TRBV7-9 and TRBJ2-3): DTGVSQNPRHKITKRGQNVTFRCDPISEHNRLYWYRQTLGQGPEFLTYFQNEAQLEKSRLLSDRFSAERPKGSFSTLEIQRTEQGDSAMYLCASSPPSGRKRADTQYFGPGTRLTVL.

V usage is TRBV7-8 and J usage is TRBJ2-2; D may be TRBD2 (6 bases). The CDR3 extends over 17 amino acids. Per germline, CDR1 SGHVS and CDR2 FQNEAQ. Trimming took off 4 bases at V and 5 bases at J, with 20 bases between the two ends. CDR3 residues: CASSSAPLGGRTGELFF. As DNA, the CDR3 is TGTGCCAGCAGCTCAGCCCCCCTTGGGGGGAGGACCGGGGAGCTGTTTTTT. Full variable domain (outside the CDR3, taken from reference TRBV7-8 and TRBJ2-2): GAGVSQSPRYKVAKRGQDVALRCDPISGHVSLFWYQQALGQGPEFLTYFQNEAQLDKSGLPSDRFFAERPEGSVSTLKIQRTQQEDSAVYLCASSSAPLGGRTGELFFGEGSRLTVL.

The rearrangement links TRBV28 to TRBJ2-5; D possibly corresponds to TRBD2 (6 bases). Trimming took 5 bases from V and 0 from J, leaving 13 bases between them. The CDR3 sequence is 15 residues long. Germline CDR1 is MDHEN and CDR2 is SYDVKM. The CDR3 coding sequence is TGTGCCAGCAGTGCGGAGGGGCGGTACCAAGAGACCCAGTACTTC. It encodes CASSAEGRYQETQYF.

This clone was picked up one time. The genes are TRBV5-1 and TRBJ2-5, with D possibly being TRBD1 (6 bases). The length of the CDR3 is 14 residues. V gave up 3 bases and J gave up 7 bases, with 16 bases separating them. The germline V gene encodes CDR1 SGHRS and CDR2 YFSETQ. In nucleotides, the CDR3 is TGCGCCAGCAGCTCCGGGACACCTAAGGGGACCCAGTACTTC. It specifies CASSSGTPKGTQYF.

This clone was counted only a few times. V is TRBV7-9 and J is TRBJ2-7, with D possibly TRBD1 on 6 matching bases. Germline V lookup: CDR1 SEHNR, CDR2 FQNEAQ (reference sequence). V was pared by 5 bases and J by 5 bases, with 13 bases between. The CDR3 consists of 13 residues. The CDR3 nucleotides are TGTGCCAGCAGCCCCACAGGGCTCCACGAGCAGTACTTC. As protein: CASSPTGLHEQYF.

This clone showed up just a few times. The chain combines TRBV15 with TRBJ2-5, with D perhaps matching TRBD1 (6 bases). The better agreement between TRBJ2-7 and the DNA end casts doubt on the J call. This CDR3 is 12 amino acids long. Per germline, CDR1 LNHNV and CDR2 YYDKDF (reference sequence). CDR3 sequence: CATGDRLYEQYF. DNA for the CDR3: TGTGCCACCGGTGACAGGCTCTACGAGCAGTACTTC.

The chain links TRBV20-1 to TRBJ1-5; possibly TRBD1 for D (5 bases). Germline CDR1 DFQATT, CDR2 SNEGSKA (reference sequence). The V gene lost 1 base and the J gene lost 12 bases, with 10 bases spanning the gap. This CDR3 is 11 amino acids long. CDR3 nucleotides: TGCAGTGCTAGAGGTATCGACAGCCAGCATTTT. It is translated as CSARGIDSQHF.

This sequence joins TRBV4-2 and TRBJ2-5, with a weak D call TRBD2 (6 bases). The CDR3 length is 14 residues. The germline V and J ends were trimmed by 3 bases and 4 bases, with 12 bases remaining between them. CDR1 is LGHNA, CDR2 YNFKEQ, per germline. CDR3 sequence: CASSQRGSGETQYF. CDR3 coding DNA: TGTGCCAGCAGCCAGCGGGGCTCCGGAGAGACCCAGTACTTC.

This clone was found a few times. The chain employs TRBV2 and TRBJ2-7; 10 nucleotides agree with TRBD2. CDR1 is SNHLY and CDR2 is FYNNEI in the germline V gene. With 2 bases clipped from V and 4 bases from J, the junction kept 5 bases outside the gene matches. This CDR3 is 15 amino acids long. The CDR3 DNA is TGTGCCAGCAGTGAACTAGCGGGAGTATGGTACGAGCAGTACTTC. Encoded protein: CASSELAGVWYEQYF.

V usage is TRBV5-6 and J usage is TRBJ1-2; D possibly corresponds to TRBD1 (6 bases). Germline V gives CDR1 SGHDT, CDR2 YYEEEE. Deletions cut 2 bases from V and 4 bases from J, with 12 bases between. The CDR3 is 14 residues long. The chain's CDR3 is CASSLTRGSYGYTF. The CDR3 bases are TGTGCCAGCAGCTTAACCAGGGGTTCCTATGGCTACACCTTC.

The rearrangement joins TRBV10-3 to TRBJ2-1; 7 nucleotides align to TRBD2. Germline V gives CDR1 ENHRY, CDR2 SYGVKD. V lost 5 bases to trimming and J lost 8 bases; unmatched junction nucleotides: 15. This CDR3 has 16 residues. Here the CDR3 reads CAISTGAGSSRDEQFF. CDR3 DNA: TGTGCCATCAGTACGGGAGCGGGATCCTCGAGGGATGAGCAGTTCTTC.

The chain links TRBV28 to TRBJ2-5; D possibly corresponds to TRBD1 (5 bases). V was shortened by 7 bases and J by 2 bases, with 23 bases between the two germline ends. The CDR3 runs to 17 residues. Germline V gives CDR1 MDHEN, CDR2 SYDVKM. CDR3 nucleotide sequence: TGTGCCAGCACCCCAGCCTTCGGCAGGGATCCGCAAGAGACCCAGTACTTC. This gives the protein CASTPAFGRDPQETQYF.

The chain couples TRBV27 to TRBJ2-7; weak D call: TRBD1 (6 bases). V gave up 6 bases and J gave up 1 base, with 10 bases separating them. The CDR3 has 13 amino acids. Germline CDR1 and CDR2: MNHEY and SMNVEV (reference sequence). CDR3 protein: CASRRQASYEQYF. The CDR3 coding sequence is TGTGCCAGCAGAAGACAGGCTTCCTACGAGCAGTACTTC.

This clone is labeled medium-sized. The chain carries TRBV6-5 and TRBJ1-1; maybe TRBD1 (6 bases). V lost 4 bases and J 3 bases, leaving 12 bases between the germline ends. The CDR3 totals 14 residues. Germline lookup yields CDR1 MNHEY and CDR2 SVGAGI. CDR3 sequence reads: CASSSLQGDTEAFF. The CDR3, as DNA: TGTGCCAGCAGTTCCTTACAGGGAGACACTGAAGCTTTCTTT.

This clone has only one observation. The rearrangement joins TRBV7-2 to TRBJ1-3, with unresolved D. CDR3 length equals 17 residues. Germline V gene data show CDR1 as SGHTA and CDR2 as FQGNSA. V was cut by 3 bases and J by 0 bases, with 15 bases left in between. The CDR3 region is CASSFKPRHDSGNTIYF. Here the CDR3 DNA reads TGTGCCAGCAGCTTCAAGCCGAGACATGACTCTGGAAACACCATATATTTT. Complete variable domain (other parts from reference TRBV7-2 and TRBJ1-3): GAGVSQSPSNKVTEKGKDVELRCDPISGHTALYWYRQSLGQGLEFLIYFQGNSAPDKSGLPSDRFSAERTGGSVSTLTIQRTQQEDSAVYLCASSFKPRHDSGNTIYFGEGSWLTVV.

The V call is TRBV7-8, the J call TRBJ2-7; 9 bases fit TRBD2. The CDR3 has 15 amino acids. V was clipped by 2 bases and J by 11 bases; unmatched bases: 13. Germline V gene data show CDR1 as SGHVS and CDR2 as FQNEAQ. The chain's CDR3 is CASSLSGTSSGVEYF. CDR3 DNA sequence: TGTGCCAGCAGCTTATCAGGGACTAGCAGCGGGGTAGAGTACTTC.